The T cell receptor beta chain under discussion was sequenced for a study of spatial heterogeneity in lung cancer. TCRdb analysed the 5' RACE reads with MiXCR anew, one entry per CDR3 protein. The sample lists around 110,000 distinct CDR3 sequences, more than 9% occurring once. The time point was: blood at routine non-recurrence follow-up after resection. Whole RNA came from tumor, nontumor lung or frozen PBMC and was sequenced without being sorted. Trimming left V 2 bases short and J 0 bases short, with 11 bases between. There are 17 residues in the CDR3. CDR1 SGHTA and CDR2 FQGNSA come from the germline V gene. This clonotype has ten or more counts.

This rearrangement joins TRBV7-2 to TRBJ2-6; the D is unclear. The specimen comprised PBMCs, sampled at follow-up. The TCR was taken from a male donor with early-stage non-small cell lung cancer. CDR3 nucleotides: TGTGCCAGCAGCTTAATTTATCTGATCTCTGGGGCCAACGTCCTGACTTTC. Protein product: CASSLIYLISGANVLTF.